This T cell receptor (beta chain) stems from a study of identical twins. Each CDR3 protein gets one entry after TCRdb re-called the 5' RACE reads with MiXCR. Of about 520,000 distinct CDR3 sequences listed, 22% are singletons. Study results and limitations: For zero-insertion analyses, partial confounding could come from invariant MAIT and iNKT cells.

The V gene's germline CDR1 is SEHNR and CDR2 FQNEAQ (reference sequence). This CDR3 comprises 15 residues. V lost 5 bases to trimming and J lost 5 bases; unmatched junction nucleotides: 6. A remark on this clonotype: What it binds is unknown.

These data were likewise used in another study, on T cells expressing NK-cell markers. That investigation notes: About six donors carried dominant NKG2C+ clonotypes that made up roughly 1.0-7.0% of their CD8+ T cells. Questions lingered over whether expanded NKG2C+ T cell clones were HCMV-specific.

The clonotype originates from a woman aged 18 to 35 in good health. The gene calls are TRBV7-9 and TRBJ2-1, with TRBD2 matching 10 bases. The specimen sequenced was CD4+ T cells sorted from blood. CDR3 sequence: CASSTAGGPHNEQFF. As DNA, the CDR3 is TGTGCCAGCAGCACAGCGGGGGGGCCGCACAATGAGCAGTTCTTC.